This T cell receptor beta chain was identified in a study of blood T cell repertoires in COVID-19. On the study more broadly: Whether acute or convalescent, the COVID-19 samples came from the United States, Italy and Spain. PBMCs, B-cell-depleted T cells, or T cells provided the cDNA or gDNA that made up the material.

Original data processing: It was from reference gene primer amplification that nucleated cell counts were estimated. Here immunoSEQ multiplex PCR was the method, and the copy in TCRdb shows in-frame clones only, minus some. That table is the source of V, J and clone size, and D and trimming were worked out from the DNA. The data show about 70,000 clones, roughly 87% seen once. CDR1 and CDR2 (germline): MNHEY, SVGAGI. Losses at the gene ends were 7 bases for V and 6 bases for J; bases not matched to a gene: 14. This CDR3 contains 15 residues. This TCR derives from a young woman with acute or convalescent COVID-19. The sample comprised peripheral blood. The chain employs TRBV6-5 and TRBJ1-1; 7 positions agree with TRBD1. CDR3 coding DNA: TGTGCCAGCAAATACGCACAGGGGTCGGTGGCTGAAGCTTTCTTT. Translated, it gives CASKYAQGSVAEAFF.